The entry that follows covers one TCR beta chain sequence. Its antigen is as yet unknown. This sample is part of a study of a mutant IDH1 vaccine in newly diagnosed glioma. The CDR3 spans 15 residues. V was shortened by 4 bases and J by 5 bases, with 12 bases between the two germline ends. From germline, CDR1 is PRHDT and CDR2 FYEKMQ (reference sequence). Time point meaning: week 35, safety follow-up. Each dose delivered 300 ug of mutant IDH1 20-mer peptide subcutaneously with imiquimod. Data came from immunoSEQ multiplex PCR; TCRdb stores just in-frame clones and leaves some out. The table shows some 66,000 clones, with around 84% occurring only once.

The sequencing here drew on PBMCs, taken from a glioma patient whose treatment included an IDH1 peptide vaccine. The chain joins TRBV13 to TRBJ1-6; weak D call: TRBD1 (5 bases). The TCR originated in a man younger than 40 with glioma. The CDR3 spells CASSYRQPNNSPLHF. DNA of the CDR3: TGTGCCAGCAGCTACCGACAGCCAAATAATTCACCCCTCCACTTT.